A single sample is the source of the 18 T cell receptor beta chains below, sequenced in a study of blood T cell repertoires in COVID-19. Measured with immunoSEQ multiplex PCR; TCRdb has only the in-frame clones, and not every one. The sample has more than 13,000 clones, roughly 89% seen once. The sequenced sample was peripheral blood. Source of these receptors: a man aged 50 to 59 with active COVID-19.

The V gene is TRBV5-6, the J gene TRBJ2-1; tentatively, D is TRBD1 (5 bases). Germline V gene data show CDR1 as SGHDT and CDR2 as YYEEEE. The CDR3 runs to 15 residues. V lost 0 bases and J lost 6, with 13 bases in between. The CDR3: CASSLDRTNSNEQFF. The CDR3 DNA is TGTGCCAGCAGCTTGGACAGGACAAATTCCAATGAGCAGTTCTTC. The full variable domain, completed using reference TRBV5-6 and TRBJ2-1, is DAGVTQSPTHLIKTRGQQVTLRCSPKSGHDTVSWYQQALGQGPQFIFQYYEEEERQRGNFPDRFSGHQFPNYSSELNVNALLLGDSALYLCASSLDRTNSNEQFFGPGTRLTVL.

By sample fraction, this clone is medium-sized. The V and J genes are TRBV27 and TRBJ2-3, with D hard to call. The V gene lost 1 base and the J gene lost 2 bases, with 7 bases spanning the gap. The germline V gene encodes CDR1 MNHEY and CDR2 SMNVEV (reference sequence). This CDR3 is 14 amino acids long. CDR3 sequence (DNA): TGTGCCAGCAGTTTATGGCAGGCCACAGATACGCAGTATTTT. It translates to CASSLWQATDTQYF.

The chain combines TRBV7-9 with TRBJ2-7, with TRBD2 matching over 14 bases. There are 16 residues in the CDR3. The J segment lost 6 bases and the V segment lost 2 bases, leaving 6 bases of the junction unmatched. CDR1 and CDR2 from the germline V gene are SEHNR and FQNEAQ (reference sequence). CDR3 protein: CASSLRTSGRLSEQYF. The CDR3 nucleotides read TGTGCCAGCAGCTTAAGGACTAGCGGGAGGTTAAGCGAGCAGTACTTC.

The CDR3 DNA is TGTGCCAGCAGGGAACGCAGCGGAGTCAGCCCAGATACGCAGTATTTT. Amino acid sequence: CASRERSGVSPDTQYF. The rearrangement joins TRBV6-1 to TRBJ2-3; tentative D call: TRBD2 (5 bases). Trimming took off 6 bases at V and 4 bases at J, with 20 bases between the two ends. There are 16 residues in the CDR3. Germline V lookup: CDR1 MNHNS, CDR2 SASEGT.

The chain couples TRBV11-2 to TRBJ2-1, with TRBD2 as a possible D gene (6 bases). Per germline, CDR1 SGHAT and CDR2 FQNNGV. V was cut by 5 bases and J by 10 bases, with 18 bases left in between. The CDR3 is 14 amino acids. CDR3 nucleotides: TGTGCCAGCAGCCCGCGGGACCCGATTCAGGAGCAGTTCTTC. Protein: CASSPRDPIQEQFF.

The V gene is TRBV2, the J gene TRBJ1-2; TRBD1 agrees at 8 bases. The CDR3 is 13 amino acids. The germline gives CDR1 SNHLY, CDR2 FYNNEI. After removal of 6 bases from V and 8 bases from J, the junction contained 8 bases not matched to a gene. The DNA of the CDR3 is TGTGCCAGCAGCCTGACAGGGGACCGGGGCTACACCTTC. Its protein product is CASSLTGDRGYTF.

The V call is TRBV30, the J call TRBJ2-7; 7 nucleotides align to TRBD2. With 3 bases clipped from V and 7 bases from J, the junction kept 12 bases outside the gene matches. There are 14 residues in the CDR3. The germline V gene encodes CDR1 GTSNPN and CDR2 SVGIG (reference sequence). This chain's CDR3 is CAWSYGGGPEEQYF. The CDR3 bases are TGTGCCTGGAGCTACGGGGGAGGGCCGGAGGAGCAGTACTTC.

The V and J genes are TRBV29-1 and TRBJ2-2, with TRBD2 matching over 9 bases. Looked up from germline, CDR1 is SQVTM and CDR2 is ANQGSEA. The CDR3 is 14 amino acids. V dropped 7 bases and J dropped 5; count of bases not matched to a gene: 8. The CDR3 nucleotides read TGCAGCGCCATGGCGGGAGGGCCAACCGGGGAGCTGTTTTTT. It yields the protein CSAMAGGPTGELFF.

This clone was picked up a small number of times. This chain connects TRBV5-6 to TRBJ2-3, with D possibly matching TRBD2 (7 bases). This CDR3 comprises 14 residues. V was pared by 4 bases and J by 4 bases, with 13 bases between. The germline V gene encodes CDR1 SGHDT and CDR2 YYEEEE. CDR3 sequence reads: CASSHREGPDTQYF. The CDR3 DNA sequence: TGTGCCAGCAGCCACAGGGAGGGCCCAGATACGCAGTATTTT.

The chain has TRBV7-6 and TRBJ2-7; no definite D call. Germline values: CDR1 SGHVS, CDR2 FNYEAQ. The CDR3 is made up of 15 amino acids. The V end was cut by 5 bases, the J end by 3 bases, with 17 bases between. The CDR3 here is CASSLASATDYEQYF. CDR3 sequence (DNA): TGTGCCAGCAGCCTGGCCAGCGCTACCGACTACGAGCAGTACTTC.

This clone was counted a single time. The V call is TRBV19, the J call TRBJ2-1, with D perhaps TRBD1 (5 bases). CDR3 length: 11 amino acids. From germline, CDR1 is LNHDA and CDR2 SQIVND (reference sequence). V lost 6 bases and J lost 9, with 9 bases in between. The CDR3 is CASSDSFEQFF. The CDR3 DNA reads TGTGCCAGTAGCGACAGTTTTGAGCAGTTCTTC.

This clone appeared a single time. This chain links TRBV3-1 (or the pseudogene TRBV3-2) with TRBJ2-1; TRBD2 aligns across 10 bases. The CDR3 has 16 residues. Germline trimming cut 5 bases from V and 8 bases from J; bases unmatched to any gene: 12. Looked up from germline, CDR1 is LGHDT and CDR2 is YNNKEL (reference sequence). CDR3 DNA sequence: TGTGCCAGCAGCTCTAGCGGGAGTCACCTCAGGGATGAGCAGTTCTTC. Protein product: CASSSSGSHLRDEQFF.

J is TRBJ2-3 and V is TRBV9; D perhaps matches TRBD1 (5 bases). CDR1 SGDLS and CDR2 YYNGEE come from the germline V gene. Trimming pared 0 bases from V and 0 bases from J, leaving 11 bases between. This CDR3 is built from 16 residues. CDR3 loop: CASSVGRTGSTDTQYF. The CDR3 coding sequence is TGTGCCAGCAGCGTAGGCCGTACAGGAAGCACAGATACGCAGTATTTT.

This chain links TRBV11-2 with TRBJ2-7; 12 bases fit TRBD2. CDR3 length: 16 residues. V shed 4 bases and J 0 bases; nucleotides not matched to a gene: 4. Germline loops: CDR1 SGHAT, CDR2 FQNNGV. The CDR3 sequence: CASSSTSGRSSYEQYF. The CDR3 DNA sequence: TGTGCCAGCAGCTCCACTAGCGGGAGGAGCTCCTACGAGCAGTACTTC.

This CDR3 is CASSDSSYNEQFF. CDR3 DNA: TGTGCCAGTTCCGACAGCTCCTACAATGAGCAGTTCTTC. The chain carries TRBV6-5 and TRBJ2-1; tentative D call: TRBD1 (5 bases). The CDR3 has 13 residues. Trimming removed 9 bases at V and 0 bases at J, with 9 bases between. CDR1 is MNHEY and CDR2 is SVGAGI in the germline V gene.

The CDR3 DNA follows: TGTGCCAGCAGTTTAAACAATCCCTACGAGCAGTACTTC. Translating gives CASSLNNPYEQYF. The chain recombines TRBV28 with TRBJ2-7; no clear D. Germline assignment: CDR1 MDHEN and CDR2 SYDVKM. The CDR3 length is 13 residues. Trimming stripped 2 bases from V and 2 bases from J, with 7 bases between.

This rearrangement joins TRBV19 to TRBJ1-2; 9 nucleotides match TRBD1. The germline gives CDR1 LNHDA, CDR2 SQIVND (reference sequence). The J segment lost 1 base and the V segment lost 6 bases, leaving 3 bases of the junction unmatched. The CDR3 is 14 residues long. CDR3 nucleotide sequence: TGTGCCAGTAGCCGGACAGGGGTTAACTATGGCTACACCTTC. It translates to CASSRTGVNYGYTF.

V gene TRBV9 combines with J gene TRBJ2-2; 8 bases match TRBD1. With V trimmed by 4 bases and J by 4 bases, 9 bases remained unmatched. Germline CDR1 is SGDLS and CDR2 is YYNGEE. The CDR3 has 16 amino acids. DNA for the CDR3: TGTGCCAGCAGCAAACAGGGGGAGGTTGGCACCGGGGAGCTGTTTTTT. Its protein product is CASSKQGEVGTGELFF. Drawing the rest from reference TRBV9 and TRBJ2-2, the complete variable domain is DSGVTQTPKHLITATGQRVTLRCSPRSGDLSVYWYQQSLDQGLQFLIQYYNGEERAKGNILERFSAQQFPDLHSELNLSSLELGDSALYFCASSKQGEVGTGELFFGEGSRLTVL.